This is a list of T cell receptor beta chains from one sample in a study of blood T cell repertoires in COVID-19. Data came from immunoSEQ multiplex PCR; TCRdb stores just in-frame clones and leaves some out. The sample shows about 100,000 clones, roughly 87% of them seen only once. Source material: peripheral blood. The source of these receptors is a man aged 30 to 39 in a cohort sampled during active COVID-19. Both conserved end residues are trimmed from each CDR3.

v_call	j_call	cdr3_aa
TRBV6-5	TRBJ1-1	ASSYDRDTEAF
TRBV10-1	TRBJ1-1	ARSLFSGIPTEAF
TRBV14	TRBJ2-7	ASSRGLSYEQY
TRBV28	TRBJ2-7	ASSSSKTGEFEQY
TRBV9	TRBJ2-7	ASSVAAGGIYEQY
TRBV7-6	TRBJ2-5	ASSSGLAGGPEQETQY
TRBV5-4	TRBJ2-5	ASSTRLAGGGETQY
TRBV6-5	TRBJ1-6	ASSSGTGHNSPLH
TRBV7-9	TRBJ2-5	ASTPWGVGETQY
TRBV25-1	TRBJ1-6	ASSGRQANNSPLH
TRBV30	TRBJ2-2	AWSPGPGELF
TRBV6-6	TRBJ2-2	ASRDGGPSGELF
TRBV4-3	TRBJ2-7	ASSQFQASGYEQY
TRBV4-2	TRBJ2-5	ASSQETGVPAGGETQY
TRBV28	TRBJ2-3	ASLAGGPPYTQY
TRBV7-8	TRBJ1-2	ASSYSTGLDGYT
TRBV5-8	TRBJ2-7	ASSLVPGYEQY
TRBV7-8	TRBJ2-7	ASSSARTSGYEQY
TRBV10-3	TRBJ2-1	AISESTERNEQF
TRBV7-2	TRBJ2-5	ASSGGQGLKETQY
TRBV5-7	TRBJ1-5	ASSLPQGYIGGNQPQH
TRBV4-1	TRBJ2-7	ASSQDPPGQGYEQY
TRBV3-1/TRBV3-2	TRBJ1-1	ASSHGRGNTEAF
TRBV5-1	TRBJ2-7	ASSAGTSGAPYEQY
TRBV19	TRBJ1-5	ASVQGSDQPQH
TRBV13	TRBJ2-5	ASSGIAGGRETQY
TRBV7-2	TRBJ1-2	ASSLVVQGRVGGYT
TRBV24-1	TRBJ1-2	ATSDSGQLYGYT
TRBV3-1/TRBV3-2	TRBJ2-2	ASSPPGTRYTGELF
TRBV6-1	TRBJ1-3	ASSELRQSSGNTIY
TRBV7-2	TRBJ2-7	ASSLGGTDSYEQY